The clone carrying this T cell receptor beta chain was counted many times. Its target is not known. TCRdb re-called the 5' RACE reads with MiXCR, one entry per CDR3 protein. The sample has 350,000 to 500,000 distinct CDR3 sequences; about a sixth are singletons. These data originate in a study of T-cell memory formation after mild COVID-19. Study-level results: Clones contracting day 15 to 85 were balanced CD4/CD8; later expanders leaned CD4+. Contracting CD4+ clones were located mainly in CM and EM, and CD8+ clones in EMRA. In second-wave clones peaking day 37, SARS-CoV-2 specificity remained unconfirmed.

The sequence derives from a young man who had mild COVID-19 (a few samples of this study predate the infection). Cell type and time point are not known. The sample taken for sequencing was PBMCs or a T cell subset sorted from them (not recorded which).

The CDR3 bases are TGTGCCAGCAGCTCGAGGGCAGCAGAGACCCAGTACTTC. It is translated as CASSSRAAETQYF. V and J are TRBV7-9 and TRBJ2-5; TRBD2 might be the D (5 bases). Per germline, CDR1 SEHNR and CDR2 FQNEAQ (reference sequence). Trimming stripped 4 bases from V and 4 bases from J, with 10 bases between. CDR3 size: 13 residues.